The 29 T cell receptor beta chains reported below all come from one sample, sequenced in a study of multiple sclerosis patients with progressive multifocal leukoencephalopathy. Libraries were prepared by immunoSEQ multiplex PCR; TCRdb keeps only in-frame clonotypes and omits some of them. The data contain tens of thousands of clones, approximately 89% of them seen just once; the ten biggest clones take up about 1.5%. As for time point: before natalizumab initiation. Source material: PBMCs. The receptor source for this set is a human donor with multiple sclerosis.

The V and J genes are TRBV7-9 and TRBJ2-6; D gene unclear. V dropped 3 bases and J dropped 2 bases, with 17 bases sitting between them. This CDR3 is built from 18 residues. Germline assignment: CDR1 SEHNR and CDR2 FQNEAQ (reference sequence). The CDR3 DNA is TGTGCCAGCAGCTTCTCGACAAGTAGGGTAGCTGGGGCCAACGTCCTGACTTTC. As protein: CASSFSTSRVAGANVLTF.

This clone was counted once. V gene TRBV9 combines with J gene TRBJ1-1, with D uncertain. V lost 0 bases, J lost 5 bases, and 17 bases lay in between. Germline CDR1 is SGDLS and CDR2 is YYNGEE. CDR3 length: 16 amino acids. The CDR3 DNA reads TGTGCCAGCAGCGTAGCGCCCGACCCCATGGGTACTGAAGCTTTCTTT. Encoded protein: CASSVAPDPMGTEAFF.

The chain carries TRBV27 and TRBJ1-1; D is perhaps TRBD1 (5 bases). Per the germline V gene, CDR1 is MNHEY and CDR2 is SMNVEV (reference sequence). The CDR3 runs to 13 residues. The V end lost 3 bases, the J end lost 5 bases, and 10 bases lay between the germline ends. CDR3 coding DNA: TGTGCCAGCAGTTTGAGGGGACGGACTGAAGCTTTCTTT. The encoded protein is CASSLRGRTEAFF.

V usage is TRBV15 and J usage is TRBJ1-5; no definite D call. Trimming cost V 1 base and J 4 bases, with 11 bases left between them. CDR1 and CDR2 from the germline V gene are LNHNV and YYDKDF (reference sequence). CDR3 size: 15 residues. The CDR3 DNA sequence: TGTGCCACCAGCAGAGTGGCGGTGGGGAATCAGCCCCAGCATTTT. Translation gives CATSRVAVGNQPQHF.

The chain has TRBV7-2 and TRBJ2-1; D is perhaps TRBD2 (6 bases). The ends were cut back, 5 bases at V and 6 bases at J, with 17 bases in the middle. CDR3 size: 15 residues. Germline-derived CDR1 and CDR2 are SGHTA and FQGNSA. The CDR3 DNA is TGTGCCAGCAGCCTTTTGGGTACGGGACTCAATGAGCAGTTCTTC. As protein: CASSLLGTGLNEQFF.

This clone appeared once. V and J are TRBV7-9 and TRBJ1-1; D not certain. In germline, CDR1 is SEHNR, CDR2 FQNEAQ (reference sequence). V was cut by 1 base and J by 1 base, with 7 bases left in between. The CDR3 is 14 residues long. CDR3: CASSLVAQNTEAFF. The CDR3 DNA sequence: TGTGCCAGCAGCTTAGTGGCACAGAACACTGAAGCTTTCTTT.

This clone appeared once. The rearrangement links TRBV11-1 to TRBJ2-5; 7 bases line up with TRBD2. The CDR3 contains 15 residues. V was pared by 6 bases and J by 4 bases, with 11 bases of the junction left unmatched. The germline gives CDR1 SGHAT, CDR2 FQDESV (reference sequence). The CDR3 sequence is CASSLGGSPLETQYF. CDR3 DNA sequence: TGTGCCAGCAGTCTCGGGGGGAGTCCCCTAGAGACCCAGTACTTC.

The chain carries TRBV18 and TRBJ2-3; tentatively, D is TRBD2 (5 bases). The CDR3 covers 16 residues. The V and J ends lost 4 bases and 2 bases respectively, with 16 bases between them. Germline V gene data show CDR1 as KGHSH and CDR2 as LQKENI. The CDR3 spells CASSLVFGEYTDTQYF. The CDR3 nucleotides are TGTGCCAGCTCACTGGTGTTTGGGGAGTACACAGATACGCAGTATTTT.

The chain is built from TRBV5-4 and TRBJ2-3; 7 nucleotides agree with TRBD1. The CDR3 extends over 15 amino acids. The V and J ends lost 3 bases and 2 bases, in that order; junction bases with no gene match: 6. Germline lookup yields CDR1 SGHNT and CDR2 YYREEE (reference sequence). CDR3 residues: CASSSSGTATDTQYF. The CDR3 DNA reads TGTGCCAGCAGCTCTTCCGGGACAGCCACAGATACGCAGTATTTT.

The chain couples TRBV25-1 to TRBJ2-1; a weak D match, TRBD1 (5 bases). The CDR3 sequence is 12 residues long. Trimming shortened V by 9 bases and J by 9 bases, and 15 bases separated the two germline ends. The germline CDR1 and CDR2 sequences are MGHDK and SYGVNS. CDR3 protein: CASGRGPREQFF. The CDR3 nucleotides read TGTGCCAGTGGTAGGGGCCCTCGTGAGCAGTTCTTC.

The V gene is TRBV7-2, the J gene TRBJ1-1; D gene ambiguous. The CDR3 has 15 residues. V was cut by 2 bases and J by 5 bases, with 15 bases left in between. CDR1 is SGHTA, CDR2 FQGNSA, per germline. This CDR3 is CASSLTRATGTEAFF. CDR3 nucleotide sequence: TGTGCCAGCAGCTTAACTAGGGCGACTGGTACTGAAGCTTTCTTT.

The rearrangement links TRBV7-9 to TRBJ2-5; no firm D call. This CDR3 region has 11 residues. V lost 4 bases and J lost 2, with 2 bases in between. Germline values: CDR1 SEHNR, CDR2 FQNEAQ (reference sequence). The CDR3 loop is CASSSQETQYF. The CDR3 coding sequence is TGTGCCAGCAGCTCGCAAGAGACCCAGTACTTC.

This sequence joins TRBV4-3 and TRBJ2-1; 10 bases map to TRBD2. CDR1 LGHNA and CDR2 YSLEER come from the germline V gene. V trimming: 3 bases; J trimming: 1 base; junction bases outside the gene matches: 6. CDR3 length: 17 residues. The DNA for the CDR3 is TGCGCCAGCAGCCACAGACTAGCGGGTGAGTCCTACAATGAGCAGTTCTTC. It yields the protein CASSHRLAGESYNEQFF.

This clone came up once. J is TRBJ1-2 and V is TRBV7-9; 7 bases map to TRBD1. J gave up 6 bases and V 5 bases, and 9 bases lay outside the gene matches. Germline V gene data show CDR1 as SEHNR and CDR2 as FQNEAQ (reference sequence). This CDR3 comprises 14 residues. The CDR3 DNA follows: TGTGCCAGCAGCATCCTACAGGGGCGAGATGGCTACACCTTC. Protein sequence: CASSILQGRDGYTF.

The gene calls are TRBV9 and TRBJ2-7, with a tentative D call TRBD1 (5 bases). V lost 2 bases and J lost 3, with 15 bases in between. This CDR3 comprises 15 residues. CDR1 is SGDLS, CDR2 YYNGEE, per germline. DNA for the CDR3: TGTGCCAGCAGCGTTAGCCAGGGTAGTCTCTACGAGCAGTACTTC. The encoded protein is CASSVSQGSLYEQYF.

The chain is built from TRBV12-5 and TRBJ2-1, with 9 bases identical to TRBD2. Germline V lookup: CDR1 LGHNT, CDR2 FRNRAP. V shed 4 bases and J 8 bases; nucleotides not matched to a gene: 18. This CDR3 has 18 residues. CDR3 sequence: CASGWVSLAGEVRDEQFF. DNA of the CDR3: TGTGCTAGTGGTTGGGTGAGTTTAGCGGGAGAGGTTCGAGATGAGCAGTTCTTC.

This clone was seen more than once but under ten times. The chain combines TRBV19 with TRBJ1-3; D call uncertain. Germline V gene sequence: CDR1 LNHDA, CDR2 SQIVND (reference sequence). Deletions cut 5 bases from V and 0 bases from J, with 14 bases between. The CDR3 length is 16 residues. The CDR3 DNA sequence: TGTGCCAGTAGTCTATACCCCGGGGTCTCTGGAAACACCATATATTTT. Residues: CASSLYPGVSGNTIYF.

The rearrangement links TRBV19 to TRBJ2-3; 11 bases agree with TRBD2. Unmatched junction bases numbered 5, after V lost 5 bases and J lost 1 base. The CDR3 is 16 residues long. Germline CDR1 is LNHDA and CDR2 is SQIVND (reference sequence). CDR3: CASSLIAGGRTDTQYF. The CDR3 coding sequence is TGTGCCAGTAGTCTCATAGCGGGAGGGCGCACAGATACGCAGTATTTT.

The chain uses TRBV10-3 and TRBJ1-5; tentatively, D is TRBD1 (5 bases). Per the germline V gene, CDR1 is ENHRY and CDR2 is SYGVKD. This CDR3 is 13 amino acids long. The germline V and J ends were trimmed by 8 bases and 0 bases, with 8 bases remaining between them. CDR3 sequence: CAIGGYSNQPQHF. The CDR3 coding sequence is TGTGCCATCGGGGGGTATAGCAATCAGCCCCAGCATTTT.

This CDR3 reads CAISAAGVVGNEQFF. The CDR3 nucleotides are TGTGCCATCAGTGCGGCAGGGGTTGTTGGCAATGAGCAGTTCTTC. This chain links TRBV10-3 with TRBJ2-1, with a weak D call TRBD1 (6 bases). The CDR3 runs 15 residues. The V end was cut by 4 bases, the J end by 6 bases, with 16 bases between. The germline CDR1 and CDR2 sequences are ENHRY and SYGVKD.

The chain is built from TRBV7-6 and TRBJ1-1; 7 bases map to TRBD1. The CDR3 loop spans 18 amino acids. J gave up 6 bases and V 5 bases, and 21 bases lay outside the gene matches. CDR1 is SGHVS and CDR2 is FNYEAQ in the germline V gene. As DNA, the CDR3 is TGTGCCAGCAGCCCTCCTCCAGGGACAGCTCACGGGGCGGCTGAAGCTTTCTTT. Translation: CASSPPPGTAHGAAEAFF.

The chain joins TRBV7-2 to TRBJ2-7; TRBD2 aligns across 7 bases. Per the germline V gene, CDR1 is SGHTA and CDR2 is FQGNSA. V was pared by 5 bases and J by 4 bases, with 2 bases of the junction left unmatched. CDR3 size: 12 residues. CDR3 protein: CASSTGGYEQYF. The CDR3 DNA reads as TGTGCCAGCAGCACCGGGGGGTACGAGCAGTACTTC.

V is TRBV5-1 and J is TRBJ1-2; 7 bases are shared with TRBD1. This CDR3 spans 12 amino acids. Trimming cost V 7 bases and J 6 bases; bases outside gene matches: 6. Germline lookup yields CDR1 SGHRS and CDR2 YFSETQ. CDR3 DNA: TGCGCCAGCGGGGAACAGGGGCATGGCTACACCTTC. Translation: CASGEQGHGYTF.

DNA for the CDR3: TGTGCCAGCAGCCAACAGGACAGTCGGCGGACTGAAGCTTTCTTT. It specifies CASSQQDSRRTEAFF. The chain is built from TRBV6-5 and TRBJ1-1, with D possibly TRBD1 on 6 matching bases. CDR3 length: 15 residues. Germline V CDR1 and CDR2: MNHEY, SVGAGI. V lost 6 bases and J lost 5, with 19 bases in between.

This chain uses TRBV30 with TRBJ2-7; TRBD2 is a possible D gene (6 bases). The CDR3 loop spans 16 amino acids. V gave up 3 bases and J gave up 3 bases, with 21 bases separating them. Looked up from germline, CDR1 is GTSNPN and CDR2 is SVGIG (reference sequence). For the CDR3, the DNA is TGTGCCTGGAGACTGATCCGGGGCCGGAGGGACTACGAGCAGTACTTC. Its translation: CAWRLIRGRRDYEQYF. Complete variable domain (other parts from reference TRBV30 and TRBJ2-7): SQTIHQWPATLVQPVGSPLSLECTVEGTSNPNLYWYRQAAGRGLQLLFYSVGIGQISSEVPQNLSASRPQDRQFILSSKKLLLSDSGFYLCAWRLIRGRRDYEQYFGPGTRLTVT.

CDR3 bases: TGTGCCAGCAGTTCCGTACCTGGAAACACCATATATTTT. It codes for CASSSVPGNTIYF. The V call is TRBV27, the J call TRBJ1-3; D unresolved. CDR1 MNHEY and CDR2 SMNVEV come from the germline V gene (reference sequence). V lost 4 bases and J 2 bases, leaving 6 bases between the germline ends. The CDR3 runs 13 residues.

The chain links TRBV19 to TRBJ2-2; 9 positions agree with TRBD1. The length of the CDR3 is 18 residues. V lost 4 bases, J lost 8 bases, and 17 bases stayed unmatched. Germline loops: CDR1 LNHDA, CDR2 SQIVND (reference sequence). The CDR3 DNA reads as TGTGCCAGTAGTAGTCTTTCCTCCGGGACAGGGCGTAGAGGGGAGCTGTTTTTT. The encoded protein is CASSSLSSGTGRRGELFF.

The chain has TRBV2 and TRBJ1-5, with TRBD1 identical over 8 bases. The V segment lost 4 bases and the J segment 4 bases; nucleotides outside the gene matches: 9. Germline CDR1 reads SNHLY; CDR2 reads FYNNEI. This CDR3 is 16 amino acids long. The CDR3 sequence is CASSGTWTGSNQPQHF. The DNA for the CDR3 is TGTGCCAGCAGTGGAACCTGGACAGGGTCGAATCAGCCCCAGCATTTT.

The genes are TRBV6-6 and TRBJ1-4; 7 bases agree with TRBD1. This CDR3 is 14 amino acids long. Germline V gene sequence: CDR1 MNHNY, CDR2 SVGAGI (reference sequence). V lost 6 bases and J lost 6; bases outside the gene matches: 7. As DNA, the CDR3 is TGTGCCAGCAGAACGGACAGGCCACATGAAAAACTGTTTTTT. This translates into CASRTDRPHEKLFF.